The clone carrying this T cell receptor (beta chain) appeared a few times. The data were obtained in a study of blood T cell repertoires in COVID-19. The V segment lost 4 bases and the J segment 4 bases; nucleotides outside the gene matches: 5. Germline V gene data show CDR1 as LNHDA and CDR2 as SQIVND (reference sequence). The length of the CDR3 is 16 residues. Authors' methods: Reference gene primer amplification gave nucleated cell count estimates. Some clones are missing from TCRdb's copy, which holds only in-frame ones; the method was immunoSEQ multiplex PCR. V and J calls and clone size are copied from that table; D and trimming were computed from the DNA. The table lists under 300,000 clones, more than 75% of them singletons.

The clonotype originates from a woman aged 55-69 years with active or convalescent COVID-19. What was sequenced was peripheral blood. The genes are TRBV19 and TRBJ1-5, with 12 bases lining up with TRBD1. CDR3 residues: CASSTRDRGRNQPQHF. The DNA of the CDR3 is TGTGCCAGTAGTACCCGGGACAGGGGGCGGAATCAGCCCCAGCATTTT.